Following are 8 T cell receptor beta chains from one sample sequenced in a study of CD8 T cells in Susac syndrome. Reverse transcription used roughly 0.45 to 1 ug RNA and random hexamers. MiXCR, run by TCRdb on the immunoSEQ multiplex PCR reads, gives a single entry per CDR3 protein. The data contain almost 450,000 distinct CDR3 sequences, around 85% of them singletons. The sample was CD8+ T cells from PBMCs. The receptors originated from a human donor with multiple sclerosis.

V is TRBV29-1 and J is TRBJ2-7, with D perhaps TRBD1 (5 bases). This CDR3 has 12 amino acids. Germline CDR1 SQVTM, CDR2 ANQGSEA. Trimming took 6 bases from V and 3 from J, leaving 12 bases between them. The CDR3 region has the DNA TGCAGCGTACTGGCCAGGGACTACGAGCAGTACTTC. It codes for CSVLARDYEQYF.

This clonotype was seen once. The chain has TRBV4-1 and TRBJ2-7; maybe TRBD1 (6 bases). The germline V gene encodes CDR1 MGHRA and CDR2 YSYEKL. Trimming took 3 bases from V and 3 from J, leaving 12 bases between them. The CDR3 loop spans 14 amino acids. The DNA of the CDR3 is TGCGCCAGCAGCCAGTTTACAGGGTTCTACGAGCAGTACTTC. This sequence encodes CASSQFTGFYEQYF.

DNA of the CDR3: TGTGCCAGCAGCCGTAGCGGGACGAACACCGGGGAGCTGTTTTTT. Translation: CASSRSGTNTGELFF. V and J are TRBV7-9 and TRBJ2-2; 8 nucleotides line up with TRBD2. The germline V gene has CDR1 SEHNR and CDR2 FQNEAQ (reference sequence). This CDR3 is built from 15 residues. V was pared by 5 bases and J by 0 bases, with 2 bases of the junction left unmatched.

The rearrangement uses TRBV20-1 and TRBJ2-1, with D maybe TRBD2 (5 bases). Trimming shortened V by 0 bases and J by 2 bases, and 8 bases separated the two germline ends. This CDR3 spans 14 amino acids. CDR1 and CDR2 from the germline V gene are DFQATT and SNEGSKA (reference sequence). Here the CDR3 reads CSAREKGAYNEQFF. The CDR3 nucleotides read TGCAGTGCTAGAGAAAAGGGAGCCTACAATGAGCAGTTCTTC.

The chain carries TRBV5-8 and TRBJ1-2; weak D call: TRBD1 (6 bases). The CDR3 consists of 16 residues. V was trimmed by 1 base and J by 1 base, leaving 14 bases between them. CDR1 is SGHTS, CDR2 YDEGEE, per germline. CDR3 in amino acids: CASSLQAGVYNYGYTF. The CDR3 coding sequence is TGTGCCAGCAGCTTGCAGGCAGGGGTATATAACTATGGCTACACCTTC.

The CDR3 region has the DNA TGCAGTGCCAAGGACACCACTTCCTACGAGCAGTACTTC. This sequence encodes CSAKDTTSYEQYF. The chain combines TRBV20-1 with TRBJ2-7, with TRBD1 as a possible D gene (5 bases). The CDR3 sequence is 13 residues long. The germline V gene has CDR1 DFQATT and CDR2 SNEGSKA (reference sequence). With 6 bases removed from V and 1 base from J, the gap between germline ends came to 13 bases.

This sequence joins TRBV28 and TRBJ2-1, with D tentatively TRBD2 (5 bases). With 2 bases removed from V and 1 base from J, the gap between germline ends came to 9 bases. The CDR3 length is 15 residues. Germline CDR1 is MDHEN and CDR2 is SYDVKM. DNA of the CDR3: TGTGCCAGCAGTTTAATTACGGGATCCTACAATGAGCAGTTCTTC. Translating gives CASSLITGSYNEQFF. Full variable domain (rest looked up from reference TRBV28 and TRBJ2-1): DVKVTQSSRYLVKRTGEKVFLECVQDMDHENMFWYRQDPGLGLRLIYFSYDVKMKEKGDIPEGYSVSREKKERFSLILESASTNQTSMYLCASSLITGSYNEQFFGPGTRLTVL.

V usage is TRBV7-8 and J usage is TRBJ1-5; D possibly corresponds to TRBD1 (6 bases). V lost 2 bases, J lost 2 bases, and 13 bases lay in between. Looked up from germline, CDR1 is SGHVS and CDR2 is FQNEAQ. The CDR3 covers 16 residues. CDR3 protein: CASSLRGAQGNQPQHF. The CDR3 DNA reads TGTGCCAGCAGCTTAAGGGGGGCGCAAGGCAATCAGCCCCAGCATTTT.